The rows below give T cell receptor beta chains drawn from one sample of a study of cytomegalovirus exposure and HLA in healthy donors. Profiling relied on immunoSEQ multiplex PCR, and the TCRdb table lists in-frame clones only, not all of them. Of 230,000 or so clones detected, about 91% appear once; the ten largest clones hold about 2.7%. Sequenced sample: PBMCs. These receptors were collected from a woman aged 18-29 years in good health and CMV-seronegative. CDR3s include the opening cysteine and the closing phenylalanine or tryptophan. A D gene is named only where the DNA matches it firmly. The listing skips clone size in some rows; elsewhere it reads once, few, many or a size class.

V	size	D	length	J	CDR3	DNA
TRBV10-1	.	TRBD1	14	TRBJ1-1	CASSSGTGLVEAFF	TGCGCCAGCAGCTCCGGGACAGGCCTCGTCGAGGCTTTCTTT
TRBV15	.	TRBD2	15	TRBJ2-1	CATSGRTSGGNEQFF	TGTGCCACCAGCGGTCGGACTAGCGGAGGTAATGAGCAGTTCTTC
TRBV7-9	.	TRBD1	16	TRBJ1-1	CASSFRAGGLDTEAFF	TGTGCCAGCAGCTTCCGTGCAGGGGGACTTGACACTGAAGCTTTCTTT
TRBV6-6	.	.	16	TRBJ2-7	CASSYLRGLETYEQYF	TGTGCCAGCAGTTACTTAAGAGGCTTAGAAACCTACGAGCAGTACTTC
TRBV5-1	.	TRBD1	14	TRBJ1-1	CASSSGQGVTEAFF	TGCGCCAGCAGCTCTGGACAGGGGGTGACTGAAGCTTTCTTT
TRBV6-5	.	.	13	TRBJ2-5	CASSAQGSETQYF	TGTGCCAGCAGTGCACAGGGATCTGAGACCCAGTACTTC
TRBV19	.	TRBD1	14	TRBJ2-2	CASSPQGAGGELFF	TGTGCCAGTTCGCCACAGGGGGCAGGCGGGGAGCTGTTTTTT
TRBV28	.	.	12	TRBJ2-1	CASSLWFDEQFF	TGTGCCAGCAGTTTATGGTTCGATGAGCAGTTCTTC
TRBV20-1	.	.	11	TRBJ2-1	CSATNYNEQFF	TGCAGTGCTACAAATTACAATGAGCAGTTCTTC
TRBV28	.	.	16	TRBJ1-3	CASSPPRDLRGNTIYF	TGTGCCAGCAGTCCGCCACGGGACTTGAGGGGAAACACCATATATTTT
TRBV11-2	.	TRBD1	15	TRBJ2-2	CASSPSRDRVGELFF	TGTGCCAGCAGCCCGTCCCGGGACAGGGTCGGGGAGCTGTTTTTT
TRBV5-1	.	TRBD2	15	TRBJ2-2	CASSLLAGGPGELFF	TGCGCCAGCAGCTTGCTAGCGGGAGGGCCCGGGGAGCTGTTTTTT
TRBV28	.	.	16	TRBJ1-4	CASSLSGGTFNEKLFF	TGTGCCAGCAGTTTATCTGGCGGGACGTTCAATGAAAAACTGTTTTTT
TRBV2	.	TRBD2	16	TRBJ2-2	CASSELSGGLGGELFF	TGTGCCAGCAGTGAATTATCGGGGGGATTGGGCGGGGAGCTGTTTTTT
TRBV4-1	.	.	14	TRBJ1-2	CASSQEARSYGYTF	TGCGCCAGCAGCCAAGAAGCCCGAAGCTATGGCTACACCTTC
TRBV10-3	.	.	15	TRBJ2-1	CAISRAGTSYNEQFF	TGTGCCATCAGCCGAGCGGGTACCTCCTACAATGAGCAGTTCTTC
TRBV6-5	.	.	12	TRBJ1-1	CASSRRTGEAFF	TGTGCCAGCAGTCGGCGGACGGGAGAAGCTTTCTTT
TRBV7-9	.	TRBD2	15	TRBJ2-1	CASSLAGGPDNEQFF	TGTGCCAGCAGCTTAGCGGGAGGGCCTGATAATGAGCAGTTCTTC
TRBV7-6	.	TRBD2	14	TRBJ2-1	CASSLRGGYNEQFF	TGTGCCAGCAGCTTACGCGGGGGGTACAATGAGCAGTTCTTC
TRBV9	.	TRBD1	16	TRBJ1-2	CASSDHIGQANYGYTF	TGTGCCAGCAGCGACCATATTGGACAGGCAAACTATGGCTACACCTTC
TRBV7-2	.	TRBD2	18	TRBJ2-5	CASSKRGGLAGNQETQYF	TGTGCCAGCAGCAAACGGGGGGGACTAGCGGGGAACCAAGAGACCCAGTACTTC
TRBV4-1	.	TRBD1	16	TRBJ2-5	CASSGGTGPGVETQYF	TGCGCCAGCAGCGGGGGGACAGGGCCGGGTGTGGAGACCCAGTACTTC
TRBV7-2	once	.	14	TRBJ1-3	CASSLVGAGNTIYF	TGTGCCAGCAGCTTAGTAGGGGCTGGAAACACCATATATTTT
TRBV12-5	.	TRBD2	14	TRBJ2-1	CASGLASGINEQFF	TGTGCTAGTGGTTTGGCTAGCGGGATAAATGAGCAGTTCTTC
TRBV27	.	.	15	TRBJ2-3	CASSAQGGPTDTQYF	TGTGCCAGCAGTGCTCAGGGCGGCCCCACAGATACGCAGTATTTT
TRBV27	.	.	14	TRBJ2-1	CASSLFGENNEQFF	TGTGCCAGCAGTTTATTTGGAGAGAACAATGAGCAGTTCTTC
TRBV6-5	.	TRBD1	15	TRBJ1-2	CASSLRDRVNYGYTF	TGTGCCAGCAGCCTCCGGGACAGAGTTAACTATGGCTACACCTTC
TRBV5-4	.	.	13	TRBJ1-1	CASSLRAGEEAFF	TGTGCCAGCAGCTTGCGGGCAGGGGAGGAAGCTTTCTTT
TRBV7-2	.	.	13	TRBJ2-7	CASSLVRTYEQYF	TGTGCCAGCAGCTTGGTAAGGACATACGAGCAGTACTTC
TRBV19	.	.	16	TRBJ2-1	CASSKIDSLSYNEQFF	TGTGCCAGTAGTAAAATCGACAGCCTCTCCTACAATGAGCAGTTCTTC
TRBV2	few	.	15	TRBJ2-7	CASGDRLRSSYEQYF	TGTGCCAGCGGCGACAGGCTTCGGAGTTCCTACGAGCAGTACTTC
TRBV5-1	.	TRBD1	15	TRBJ1-2	CASSLDGQGNYGYTF	TGCGCCAGCAGCCTAGACGGACAGGGGAACTATGGCTACACCTTC
TRBV6-6	.	.	14	TRBJ1-5	CASTSRVGGQPQHF	TGTGCCAGCACGAGCAGGGTTGGCGGTCAGCCCCAGCATTTT
TRBV29-1	.	.	13	TRBJ2-1	CSCQSYSYNEQFF	TGCAGCTGTCAAAGCTATTCCTACAATGAGCAGTTCTTC
TRBV13	.	TRBD1	16	TRBJ2-4	CASSLTATGGSGTQYF	TGTGCCAGCAGCCTTACAGCGACAGGGGGCTCGGGGACTCAGTACTTC
TRBV10-3	.	.	13	TRBJ2-7	CAISAGGRYEQYF	TGTGCCATCAGTGCAGGGGGGAGGTACGAGCAGTACTTC
TRBV21-1	.	.	16	TRBJ2-1	CASSKDRWEGGDEQFF	TGTGCCAGCAGCAAAGATCGGTGGGAGGGTGGCGATGAGCAGTTCTTC